This T cell receptor (beta chain) stems from a study of OX40 agonist ivuxolimab in advanced cancers. The method was immunoSEQ multiplex PCR; TCRdb's version includes in-frame clones alone and lacks a portion of them. The sample includes about 82,000 clones, more than 85% of them seen just once. V was pared by 4 bases and J by 5 bases, with 13 bases between. This CDR3 comprises 14 residues. Per germline, CDR1 SGHTS and CDR2 YDEGEE. The receptor was isolated from an adult with an advanced solid tumor such as melanoma, head and neck, liver or kidney cancer. V gene TRBV5-8 combines with J gene TRBJ2-1, with D maybe TRBD1 (6 bases). The sample consisted of CD4+ or CD8+ T cells sorted from blood, taken in a trial of the OX40 agonist ivuxolimab. The CDR3 loop reads CASSEPNRDNEQFF. CDR3 coding DNA: TGTGCCAGCAGCGAACCTAACAGGGACAATGAGCAGTTCTTC.